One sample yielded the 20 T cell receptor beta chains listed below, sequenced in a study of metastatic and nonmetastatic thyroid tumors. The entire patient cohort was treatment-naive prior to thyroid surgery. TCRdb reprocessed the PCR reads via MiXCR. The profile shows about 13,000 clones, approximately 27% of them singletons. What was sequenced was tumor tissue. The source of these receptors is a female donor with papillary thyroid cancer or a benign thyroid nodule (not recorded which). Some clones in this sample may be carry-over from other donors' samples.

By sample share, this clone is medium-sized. The CDR3 DNA sequence: TGCAGTGCCCTCGAACCAAGACAGGGGCATGGCGAGCAGTACTTC. Translating it yields CSALEPRQGHGEQYF. V usage is TRBV20-1 and J usage is TRBJ2-7; 8 bases line up with TRBD1. This CDR3 spans 15 amino acids. Trimming removed 6 bases from V and 6 bases from J; junction bases left unmatched: 16. Germline CDR1 reads DFQATT; CDR2 reads SNEGSKA (reference sequence).

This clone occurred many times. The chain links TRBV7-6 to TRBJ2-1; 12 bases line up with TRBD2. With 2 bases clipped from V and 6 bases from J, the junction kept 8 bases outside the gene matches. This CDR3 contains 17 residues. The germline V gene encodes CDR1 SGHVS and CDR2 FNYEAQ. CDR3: CASSLSTSGRNRNEQFF. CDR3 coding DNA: TGTGCCAGCAGCTTATCGACTAGCGGGAGAAATCGCAATGAGCAGTTCTTC.

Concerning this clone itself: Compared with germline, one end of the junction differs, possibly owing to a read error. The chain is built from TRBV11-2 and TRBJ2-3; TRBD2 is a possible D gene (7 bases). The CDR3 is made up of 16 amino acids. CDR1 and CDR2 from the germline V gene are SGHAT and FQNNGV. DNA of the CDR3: TGTGTCAGCAGCTTAAGGATAGGGGGGGACACAGATACGCAGTATTTT. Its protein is CVSSLRIGGDTDTQYF.

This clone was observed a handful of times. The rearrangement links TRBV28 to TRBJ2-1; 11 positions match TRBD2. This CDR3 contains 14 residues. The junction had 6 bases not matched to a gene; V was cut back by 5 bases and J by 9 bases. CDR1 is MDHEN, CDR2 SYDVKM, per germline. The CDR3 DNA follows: TGTGCCAGCAGTACCCTAGCGGGAGGAAGTGAGCAGTTCTTC. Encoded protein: CASSTLAGGSEQFF.

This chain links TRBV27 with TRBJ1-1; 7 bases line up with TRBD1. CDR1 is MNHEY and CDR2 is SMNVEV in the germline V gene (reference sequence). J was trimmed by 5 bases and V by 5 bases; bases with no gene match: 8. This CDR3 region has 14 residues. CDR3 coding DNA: TGTGCCAGCAGTCGCGACAGGGCAAGGACTGAAGCTTTCTTT. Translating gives CASSRDRARTEAFF.

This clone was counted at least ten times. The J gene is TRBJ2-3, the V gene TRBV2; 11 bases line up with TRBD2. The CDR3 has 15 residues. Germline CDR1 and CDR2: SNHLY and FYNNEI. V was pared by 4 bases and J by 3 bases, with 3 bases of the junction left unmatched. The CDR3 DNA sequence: TGTGCCAGCAGTGGTAGCGGGAGGGCTACAGATACGCAGTATTTT. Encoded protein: CASSGSGRATDTQYF.

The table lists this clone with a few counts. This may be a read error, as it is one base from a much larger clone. CDR3 bases: TGCAGCTTTGAAGTTTCAGGAGATAGCAATCAGCCCCAGCATTTT. It codes for CSFEVSGDSNQPQHF. This sequence joins TRBV29-1 and TRBJ1-5; D is unclear. The CDR3 is 15 amino acids. Germline values: CDR1 SQVTM, CDR2 ANQGSEA.

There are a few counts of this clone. The CDR3 spells CASGHAQGSGNTIYF. DNA for the CDR3: TGCGCCAGCGGGCACGCACAGGGGTCAGGAAACACCATATATTTT. The V gene is TRBV10-2, the J gene TRBJ1-3; 7 nucleotides line up with TRBD1. The germline CDR1 and CDR2 sequences are WSHSY and SAAADI. CDR3 length equals 15 residues. V shed 8 bases, J shed 4 bases, and the junction held 11 bases outside the gene matches.

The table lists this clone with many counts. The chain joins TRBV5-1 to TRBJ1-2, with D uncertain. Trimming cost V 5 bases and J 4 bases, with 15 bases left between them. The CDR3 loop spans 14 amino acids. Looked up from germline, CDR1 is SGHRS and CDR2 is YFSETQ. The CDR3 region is CASRRLGGIYGYTF. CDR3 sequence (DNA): TGCGCCAGCAGGAGGTTGGGCGGAATCTATGGCTACACCTTC.

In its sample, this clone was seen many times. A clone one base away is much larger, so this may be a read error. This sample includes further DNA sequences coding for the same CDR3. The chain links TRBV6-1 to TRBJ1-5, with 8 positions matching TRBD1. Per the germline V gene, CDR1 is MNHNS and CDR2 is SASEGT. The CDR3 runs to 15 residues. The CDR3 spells CASRPTGDSNQPQHF. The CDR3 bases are TGCGCCAGCAGGCCGACAGGGGATAGCAATCAGCCCCAACATTTT.

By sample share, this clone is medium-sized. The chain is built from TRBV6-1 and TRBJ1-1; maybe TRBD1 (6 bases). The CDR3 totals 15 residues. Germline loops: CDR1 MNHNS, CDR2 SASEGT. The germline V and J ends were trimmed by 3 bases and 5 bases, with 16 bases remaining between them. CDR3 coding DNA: TGTGCCAGCAGTGATCCGAGGGGGTTCGGGACTGAAGCTTTCTTT. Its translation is CASSDPRGFGTEAFF.

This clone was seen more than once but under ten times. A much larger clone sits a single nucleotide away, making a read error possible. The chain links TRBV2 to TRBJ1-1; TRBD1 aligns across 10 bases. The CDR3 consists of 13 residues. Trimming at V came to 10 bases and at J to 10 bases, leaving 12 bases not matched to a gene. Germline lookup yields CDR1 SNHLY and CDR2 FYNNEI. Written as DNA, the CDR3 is TGTGCCATGGCCGGGACAGGGGATTCGGGAGCTTTCTTT. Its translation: CAMAGTGDSGAFF.

The CDR3 loop is CASSLGKNTEAFF. The CDR3 nucleotides are TGTGCCAGCAGCTTAGGGAAGAACACTGAAGCTTTCTTT. The chain has TRBV7-2 and TRBJ1-1, with D uncertain. Trimming removed 1 base at V and 1 base at J, with 4 bases between. The CDR3 has 13 residues. Germline V lookup: CDR1 SGHTA, CDR2 FQGNSA.

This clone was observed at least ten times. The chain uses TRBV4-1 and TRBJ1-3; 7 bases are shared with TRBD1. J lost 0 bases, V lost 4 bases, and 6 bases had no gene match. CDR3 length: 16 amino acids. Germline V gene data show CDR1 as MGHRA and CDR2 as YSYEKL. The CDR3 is CASSRAGTVSGNTIYF. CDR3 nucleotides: TGCGCCAGCAGCCGGGCAGGGACAGTCTCTGGAAACACCATATATTTT.

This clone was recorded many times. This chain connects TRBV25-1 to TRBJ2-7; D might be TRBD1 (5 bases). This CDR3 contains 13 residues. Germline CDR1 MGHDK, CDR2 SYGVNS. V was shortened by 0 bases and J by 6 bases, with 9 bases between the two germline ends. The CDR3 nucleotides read TGTGCCAGCAGTGAATACAGGGAAGGCGAGCAGTACTTC. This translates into CASSEYREGEQYF.

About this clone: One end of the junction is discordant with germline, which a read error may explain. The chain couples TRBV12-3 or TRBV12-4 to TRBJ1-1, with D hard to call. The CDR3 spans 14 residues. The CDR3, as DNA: TGTGCTAGCAGTTTACTCCAGTGCCGGACTGAAGCTTTCTTT. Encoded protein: CASSLLQCRTEAFF.

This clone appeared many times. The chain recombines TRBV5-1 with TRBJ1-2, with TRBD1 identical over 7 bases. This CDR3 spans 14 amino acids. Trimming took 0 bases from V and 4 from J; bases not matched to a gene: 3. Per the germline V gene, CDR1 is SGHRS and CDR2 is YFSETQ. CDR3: CASSLGGTVYGYTF. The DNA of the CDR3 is TGCGCCAGCAGCTTGGGAGGGACAGTCTATGGCTACACCTTC. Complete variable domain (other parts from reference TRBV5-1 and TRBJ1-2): KAGVTQTPRYLIKTRGQQVTLSCSPISGHRSVSWYQQTPGQGLQFLFEYFSETQRNKGNFPGRFSGRQFSNSRSEMNVSTLELGDSALYLCASSLGGTVYGYTFGSGTRLTVV.

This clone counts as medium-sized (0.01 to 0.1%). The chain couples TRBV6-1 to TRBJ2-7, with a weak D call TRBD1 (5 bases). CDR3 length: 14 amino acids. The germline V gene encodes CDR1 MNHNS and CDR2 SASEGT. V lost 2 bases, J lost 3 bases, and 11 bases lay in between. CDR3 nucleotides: TGTGCCAGCAGTGAATTGCAGGGTAGCTACGAGCAGTACTTC. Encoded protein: CASSELQGSYEQYF.

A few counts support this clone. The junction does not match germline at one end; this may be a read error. The CDR3 region has the DNA TGTACCAGAAGGAGACAGAGCAACACTGAAGCTTTCTTT. Residues: CTRRRQSNTEAFF. This chain joins TRBV6-1 and TRBJ1-1; tentative D call: TRBD1 (5 bases). The length of the CDR3 is 13 residues. Per the germline V gene, CDR1 is MNHNS and CDR2 is SASEGT.

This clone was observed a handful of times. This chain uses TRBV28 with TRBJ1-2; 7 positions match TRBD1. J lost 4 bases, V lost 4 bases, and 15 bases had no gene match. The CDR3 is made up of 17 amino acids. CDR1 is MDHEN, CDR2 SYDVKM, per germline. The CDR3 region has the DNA TGTGCCAGCAGTTCCCCAGCTGTCGTCAGGGGGACCTATGGCTACACCTTC. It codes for CASSSPAVVRGTYGYTF.